Listed below are T cell receptor beta chains from one sample, sequenced in a study of vaccination effects on CD4 cells after COVID-19. These receptors have no identified antigens. TCRdb keeps only in-frame clones here, not all; method: immunoSEQ multiplex PCR. The table lists about 57,000 clones, under 85% of them singletons, with 3.5% to 5.5% in the top ten. Source: CD4+ T cells from PBMCs cultured without peptide, taken after COVID-19 vaccination. The receptors were sampled from a human donor who received a COVID-19 vaccine. CDR3s include the opening cysteine and the closing phenylalanine or tryptophan. The D gene is left open where the match is weak. Size tells how often a clone was seen (once, few, many) or the class of an expanded clone, and some rows leave it out.

J gene | D gene | clone size | V gene | CDR3 DNA | CDR3 protein
TRBJ1-2 | - | - | TRBV20-1 | TGCAGTGCTAGTCAGTCTAGCACTTTGATGGGCTACACCTTC | CSASQSSTLMGYTF
TRBJ2-3 | TRBD2 | - | TRBV9 | TGTGCCAGCAGCTTGACAGGCCTAGCGGGGACGAATACGCAGTATTTT | CASSLTGLAGTNTQYF
TRBJ2-2 | - | few | TRBV5-8 | TGTGCCAGCATCCTGCTCGTGAACACCGGGGAGCTGTTTTTT | CASILLVNTGELFF
TRBJ2-1 | TRBD2 | - | TRBV27 | TGTGCCAGCAGTCCCCAAATAGCGGGAGGGAACTACAATGAGCAGTTCTTC | CASSPQIAGGNYNEQFF
TRBJ2-1 | TRBD2 | - | TRBV24-1 | TGTGCCACCAGTCCGGGAGGTGTGGGCCATGAGCAGTTCTTC | CATSPGGVGHEQFF
TRBJ2-7 | - | - | TRBV6-5 | TGTGCCAGCAGTTCCGTGTGGAGGGGGGAATACGAGCAGTACTTC | CASSSVWRGEYEQYF
TRBJ1-3 | TRBD1 | - | TRBV30 | TGTGCCTGGAACTACGACAGGGCGCGAGGAAACACCATATATTTT | CAWNYDRARGNTIYF
TRBJ2-7 | TRBD1 | - | TRBV18 | TGTGCCAGCTCACCAGTGTCCGGACAGGGGGCCAAAGGGCAGTACTTC | CASSPVSGQGAKGQYF
TRBJ1-5 | - | - | TRBV19 | TGTGCCAGTAGTATTAAGATAGGACCGGGGCTACAAGGGCCCCAGCATTTT | CASSIKIGPGLQGPQHF
TRBJ2-3 | TRBD2 | - | TRBV2 | TGTGCCAGTACTGAACGCGGGGGAAGCACAGATACGCAGTATTTT | CASTERGGSTDTQYF
TRBJ1-5 | - | - | TRBV5-4 | TGTGCCAGCAGCTTGAGGGGTAGCAATCAGCCCCAGCATTTT | CASSLRGSNQPQHF
TRBJ2-7 | - | - | TRBV28 | TGTGCCAGCAGTTGGCTCCACTCCTACGAGCAGTACTTC | CASSWLHSYEQYF
TRBJ1-1 | - | - | TRBV6-2/TRBV6-3 | TGTGCCAGCAGTTACTCTCCCGGGGCGCCTACTACTGAAGCTTTCTTT | CASSYSPGAPTTEAFF
TRBJ1-1 | - | - | TRBV19 | TGTGCCAGTAAGCCCGGACACCTGAACACTGAAGCTTTCTTT | CASKPGHLNTEAFF
TRBJ1-5 | - | - | TRBV3-1/TRBV3-2 | TGTGCCAGCAGCCCCTACCCGGGACAGCCCCAGCATTTT | CASSPYPGQPQHF
TRBJ2-6 | TRBD1 | - | TRBV28 | TGTGCCAGCAGTCCTACCACAGGGGGCAGTTGGACTGGGGCCAACGTCCTGACTTTC | CASSPTTGGSWTGANVLTF
TRBJ1-1 | - | - | TRBV5-1 | TGCGCCAGCAGCTTTGGGGTGGTGAACACTGAAGCTTTCTTT | CASSFGVVNTEAFF
TRBJ1-2 | TRBD1 | - | TRBV5-4 | TGTGCCAGCAGCTTACAGGGGGCGCGAGGCTACACCTTC | CASSLQGARGYTF
TRBJ1-1 | - | - | TRBV19 | TGTGCCAGTAGTCCCTGGGACATCCTGAACACTGAAGCTTTCTTT | CASSPWDILNTEAFF
TRBJ2-7 | - | - | TRBV7-2 | TGTGCCAGCCCGAAGTGGCGCCGGAGGGGAACCTACGAGCAGTACTTC | CASPKWRRRGTYEQYF
TRBJ1-5 | - | - | TRBV21-1 | TGTGCCAGCAGCAAAGTTGAGGACAGGGGGCACCAGCCCCAGCATTTT | CASSKVEDRGHQPQHF
TRBJ2-3 | TRBD2 | once | TRBV4-3 | TGCGCCAGCAGCCAAATTTCTCGGCTAGCGGGGGCAGATACGCAGTATTTT | CASSQISRLAGADTQYF
TRBJ2-1 | - | - | TRBV6-2/TRBV6-3 | TGTGCCAGCAGTTACAGAAATGAGCAGTTCTTC | CASSYRNEQFF
TRBJ1-1 | - | - | TRBV20-1 | TGCAGTGCTAGAGATCCCGCTGAAGCTTTCTTT | CSARDPAEAFF
TRBJ1-1 | - | - | TRBV6-5 | TGTGCCAGCAGTTACCACGATGGACCGAACACTGAAGCTTTCTTT | CASSYHDGPNTEAFF
TRBJ2-1 | - | - | TRBV15 | TGTGCCACCAGCAGAGGGGGCGGAGACGCTGAGCAGTTCTTC | CATSRGGGDAEQFF
TRBJ1-1 | - | - | TRBV4-2 | TGTGCCAGCAGCCAAGATTTGGCCATTTTGAACACTGAAGCTTTCTTT | CASSQDLAILNTEAFF
TRBJ1-2 | TRBD1 | - | TRBV13 | TGTGCCAGCAGCTCCAACCAGCAGGACAGGGCGGCGTATGGCTACACCTTC | CASSSNQQDRAAYGYTF
TRBJ2-7 | TRBD2 | once | TRBV28 | TGTGCCAGCCTCACTAGCGGGAGCGACGAGCAGTACTTC | CASLTSGSDEQYF
TRBJ1-1 | - | - | TRBV2 | TGTGCCAGCAGTGAAGCGCAGAGACAGTTGAACACTGAAGCTTTCTTT | CASSEAQRQLNTEAFF
TRBJ1-2 | - | - | TRBV28 | TGTGCCAGCAGCATGATCGACAGAAATGGCTACACCTTC | CASSMIDRNGYTF
TRBJ2-5 | - | - | TRBV7-2 | TGTGCCAGCAGCTTACCGGGGCAAGAGACCCAGTACTTC | CASSLPGQETQYF
TRBJ1-6 | - | - | TRBV5-1 | TGCGCCAGCAGCCCAAAGGGGGGCCAGGGCTCACCCCTCCACTTT | CASSPKGGQGSPLHF
TRBJ1-1 | - | - | TRBV9 | TGTGCCAGCGGATTGACAGTGAACACTGAAGCTTTCTTT | CASGLTVNTEAFF
TRBJ2-7 | - | - | TRBV7-2 | TGTGCCAGCAGCTTAGCTGCGCCCTACGAGCAGTACTTC | CASSLAAPYEQYF
TRBJ1-1 | - | - | TRBV6-5 | TGTGCCAGCAGTACAATAGGAGAGGTAGCTTTCTTT | CASSTIGEVAFF
TRBJ1-5 | TRBD1 | - | TRBV19 | TGTGCCAGTAGTACTGGATGGGACAGGGGTCAGCCCCAGCATTTT | CASSTGWDRGQPQHF
TRBJ2-3 | TRBD2 | - | TRBV5-1 | TGCGCTAGCAGCTTTCGGACTAGCGGCACAGATACGCAGTATTTT | CASSFRTSGTDTQYF
TRBJ1-4 | - | - | TRBV9 | TGTGCCAGCAGCGTAGCCGGGGGGAGGAATGAAAAACTGTTTTTT | CASSVAGGRNEKLFF
TRBJ1-2 | - | - | TRBV20-1 | TGCAGTGCTAGAAAGAAGCATGGCTACACCTTC | CSARKKHGYTF
TRBJ1-1 | TRBD1 | - | TRBV5-4 | TGTGCCAGCAGTTGGACAGGGGAGGCGTATGCTTTCTTT | CASSWTGEAYAFF
TRBJ2-1 | TRBD2 | - | TRBV2 | TGTGCCAGCAGCCTGACTAGCGGGAGGGCCCGAAATGAGCAGTTCTTC | CASSLTSGRARNEQFF
TRBJ1-1 | TRBD1 | - | TRBV27 | TGTGCCAGCATCTACAGGGGATTTGGGAGCACTGAAGCTTTCTTT | CASIYRGFGSTEAFF
TRBJ1-1 | - | - | TRBV7-2 | TGTGCCAGCAGTCCCGGGACACGGTACAGAGAAACTGAAGCTTTCTTT | CASSPGTRYRETEAFF
TRBJ2-6 | - | - | TRBV6-5 | TGTGCCAGCAGGCCGGCTGGGGCCAACGTCCTGACTTTC | CASRPAGANVLTF
TRBJ2-5 | TRBD1 | - | TRBV6-5 | TGTGCCAGCAGCAGGGACAGGGGGGAGACCCAGTACTTC | CASSRDRGETQYF
TRBJ1-5 | - | - | TRBV6-5 | TGTGCCAGCGGGGAGACCGTGCAGCCCCAGCATTTT | CASGETVQPQHF
TRBJ1-3 | - | few | TRBV6-6 | TGTGCCAGCAGCCCTGACAGGAGCTCTGGAAACACCATATATTTT | CASSPDRSSGNTIYF
TRBJ2-2 | - | - | TRBV30 | TGTGCCTGGAGGTCCAGGGTCAGCGGGGAGCTGTTTTTT | CAWRSRVSGELFF
TRBJ1-2 | - | - | TRBV25-1 | TGTGCCAGCAGGGAGGCGGGGGGGCGTCGAAGGGGCTATGGCTACACCTTC | CASREAGGRRRGYGYTF
TRBJ1-2 | - | few | TRBV7-9 | TGTGCCAGCAGCTTAAATATGATAGATGGCTACACCTTC | CASSLNMIDGYTF
TRBJ2-1 | - | - | TRBV20-1 | TGCAGTGCTAGTTCGAGCCCCTTCTACAATGAGCAGTTCTTC | CSASSSPFYNEQFF
TRBJ1-1 | TRBD1 | - | TRBV5-8 | TGTGCCAGCAGCTTCCCCGGGACAGGATGGGACACTGAAGCTTTCTTT | CASSFPGTGWDTEAFF
TRBJ2-1 | TRBD1 | - | TRBV24-1 | TGTGCCACCAGTGACCCAGGGGGCGTTGAGCAGTTCTTC | CATSDPGGVEQFF